Listed below are T cell receptor beta chains from one sample, sequenced in a study of cytomegalovirus exposure and HLA in healthy donors. Measured with immunoSEQ multiplex PCR; TCRdb has only the in-frame clones, and not every one. The sample yields approximately 100,000 clones, more than 60% seen once. The sample consisted of PBMCs. All receptors come from a woman aged 45-59 years in good health and CMV-seropositive. The conserved cysteine and the conserved F or W are not part of the CDR3 here. Clone sizes are given selectively: once, few, many, or a class where the clone is expanded.

size	V	length	CDR3
once	TRBV5-1	13	ASSLAGGQYNEQF
NA	TRBV9	13	ASSVIGRRDTEAF
NA	TRBV7-2	12	ASDRGGAGNTIY
NA	TRBV27	12	ASSSDRAGQPQH
few	TRBV4-3	13	ASSKTGGTTETQY
NA	TRBV5-1	14	ASSLALTGSRNGYT
NA	TRBV30	14	AWRWDRPRWGTEAF
NA	TRBV6-1	11	ASSASRYTEAF
NA	TRBV28	11	ASKGQIPYEQY
few	TRBV7-8	12	ASNTGGLNTEAF
NA	TRBV7-6	15	ASSPAGSGGYSDEQY
NA	TRBV4-2	13	ASSPGAGGGSPLH
NA	TRBV5-1	15	ASSFPKASMNTGELF
NA	TRBV29-1	8	SVGVYEQY
NA	TRBV7-2	11	ASSSNSRDTQY
NA	TRBV6-5	13	ASSLAGGYTGELF
NA	TRBV28	14	ASSFPPSGVTDTQY
NA	TRBV4-2	14	ASSPERQGAGNEQF
NA	TRBV5-1	14	ASSFRSGSTDEKLF
NA	TRBV10-2	12	ASRDSQGFTEAF
NA	TRBV28	10	ASSSGLYGYT
NA	TRBV10-3	14	AISGNKGPVDTEAF
NA	TRBV7-9	11	ASEGIGWDGYT
NA	TRBV5-6	12	ASSLANVVRGYT
NA	TRBV5-1	13	ASSSGGDRAHEQY
NA	TRBV9	12	ASSTGGESYGYT
NA	TRBV7-2	11	ASSSVGGGELF
NA	TRBV9	13	ASSVASGGNTEAF
NA	TRBV9	13	ASSATGLAKNIQY
few	TRBV7-3	12	ASSPSVRAGELF
few	TRBV11-3	11	ASSQQENYGYT
few	TRBV6-6	13	ASSRDGRGQETQY
NA	TRBV5-4	13	ASSLGLAGEETQY
NA	TRBV2	15	ASSETLAGGPGNEQF
NA	TRBV19	13	ASSISGGSYNEQF
NA	TRBV6-1	11	ASSVTGSYEQY
NA	TRBV7-9	11	ASSLGGSRALH
NA	TRBV29-1	12	SVDWQGASNEQF
NA	TRBV6-1	12	ASSDSRTATGYT
few	TRBV6-5	14	ASSWVGGGGVGQQF
NA	TRBV5-6	14	ASSSGTGWALKELF
NA	TRBV28	14	ASTSTAGGYHYEQY
NA	TRBV30	12	AWRRGGAYYGYT
NA	TRBV7-9	14	ASRPRSGANTGELF
NA	TRBV4-1	13	ASSQGTAGEETQY
NA	TRBV28	17	ASSSKTGLQGAGANVLT
NA	TRBV7-9	14	SSITKGQGATGELF
few	TRBV4-3	13	ASSQDPHLSQPQH
NA	TRBV5-6	11	ASSGGNWAEAF
few	TRBV5-6	15	ASSWVQRGRNTGELF
NA	TRBV7-9	13	ASSMRGGSGNTIY
NA	TRBV15	14	ATREQGTNVHQPQH
few	TRBV6-5	12	ASSYSITGWGYT
NA	TRBV7-9	17	ASSPRPGDRGGAYNEQF
NA	TRBV11-2	13	ASSLRGQGGSPLH
NA	TRBV7-6	17	ASSPRLAGGPFTYNEQF
NA	TRBV5-4	11	ASSAGRYYEQY
NA	TRBV18	13	ASSPSSSYNSPLH